There are many counts of the clone carrying this T cell receptor (beta chain). What it binds is unknown. This sample is drawn from a study of T cells in Graves' hyperthyroidism and ophthalmopathy. General study points: Peripheral blood also featured most of the thyroid clonotypes expanded above 0.001.

Using RNA transcripts as the source, TCR beta CDR3 regions were amplified. The TCR CDR3 was amplified in a first-round RT-PCR using the HTBI primer set. One entry per CDR3 protein, called by TCRdb with MiXCR from the multiplex PCR reads. The table has more than 350,000 distinct CDR3 sequences, around 14% seen once. Every diagnosis used clinical symptoms, serum thyroxine and TRAb, thyroid ultrasound and orbital computed tomography. The PBMCs were taken from 10 ml of fresh peripheral blood. Material: blood. The source is a woman in her twenties or thirties with Graves' hyperthyroidism.

This CDR3 is CASSLDSPYEQYF. DNA of the CDR3: TGTGCCAGCAGCTTAGACAGCCCCTACGAGCAGTACTTC. The chain links TRBV7-8 to TRBJ2-7; D is ambiguous. With 1 base removed from V and 2 bases from J, the gap between germline ends came to 6 bases. The CDR3 length is 13 residues. Germline CDR1 SGHVS, CDR2 FQNEAQ.